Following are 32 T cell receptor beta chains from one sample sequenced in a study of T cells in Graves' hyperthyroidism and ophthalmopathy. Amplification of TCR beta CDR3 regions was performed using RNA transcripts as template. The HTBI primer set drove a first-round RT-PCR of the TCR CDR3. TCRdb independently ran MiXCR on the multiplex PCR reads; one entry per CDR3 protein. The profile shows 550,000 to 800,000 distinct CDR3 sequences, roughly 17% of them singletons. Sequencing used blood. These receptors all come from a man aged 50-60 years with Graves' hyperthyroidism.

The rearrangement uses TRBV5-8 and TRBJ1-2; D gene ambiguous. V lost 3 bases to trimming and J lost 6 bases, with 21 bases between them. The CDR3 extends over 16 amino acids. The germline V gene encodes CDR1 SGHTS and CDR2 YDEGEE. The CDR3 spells CASSSLMGSARDGYTF. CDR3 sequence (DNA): TGTGCCAGCAGCTCCCTAATGGGATCAGCAAGGGATGGCTACACCTTC.

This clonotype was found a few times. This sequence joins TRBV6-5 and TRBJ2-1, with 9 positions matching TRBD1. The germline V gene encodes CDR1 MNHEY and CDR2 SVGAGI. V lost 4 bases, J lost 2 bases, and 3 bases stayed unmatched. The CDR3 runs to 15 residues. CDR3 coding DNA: TGTGCCAGCAGTTGCCGGGACAGGGCCTACAATGAGCAGTTCTTC. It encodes CASSCRDRAYNEQFF.

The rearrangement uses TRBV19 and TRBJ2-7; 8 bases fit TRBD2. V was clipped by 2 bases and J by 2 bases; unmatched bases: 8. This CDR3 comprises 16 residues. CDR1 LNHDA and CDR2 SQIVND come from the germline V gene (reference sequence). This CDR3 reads CASSIRRLAGTYEQYF. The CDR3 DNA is TGTGCCAGTAGTATAAGGCGTCTAGCGGGTACCTACGAGCAGTACTTC.

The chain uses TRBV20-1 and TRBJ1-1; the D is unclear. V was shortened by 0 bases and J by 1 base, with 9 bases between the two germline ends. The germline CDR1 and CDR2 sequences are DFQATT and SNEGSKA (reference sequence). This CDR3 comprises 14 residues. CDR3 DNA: TGCAGTGCTAGAGAGTGGCAGCGGAACACTGAAGCTTTCTTT. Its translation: CSAREWQRNTEAFF.

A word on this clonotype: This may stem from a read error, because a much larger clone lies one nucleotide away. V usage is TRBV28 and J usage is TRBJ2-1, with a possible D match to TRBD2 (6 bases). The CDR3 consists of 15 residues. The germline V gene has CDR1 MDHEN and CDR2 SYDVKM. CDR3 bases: TGTACCAGCAGATCCACGGGACTTGGCTACAATGAGCAGTTCTTC. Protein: CTSRSTGLGYNEQFF.

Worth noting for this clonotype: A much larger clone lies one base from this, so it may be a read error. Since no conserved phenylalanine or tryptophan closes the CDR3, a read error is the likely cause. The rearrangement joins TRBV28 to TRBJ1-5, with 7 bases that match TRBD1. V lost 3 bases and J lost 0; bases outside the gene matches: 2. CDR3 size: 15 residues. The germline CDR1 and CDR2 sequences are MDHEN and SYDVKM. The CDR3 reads CASSLTGYSNQPQHL. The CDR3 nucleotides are TGTGCCAGCAGTTTGACAGGGTATAGCAATCAGCCCCAGCATCTT.

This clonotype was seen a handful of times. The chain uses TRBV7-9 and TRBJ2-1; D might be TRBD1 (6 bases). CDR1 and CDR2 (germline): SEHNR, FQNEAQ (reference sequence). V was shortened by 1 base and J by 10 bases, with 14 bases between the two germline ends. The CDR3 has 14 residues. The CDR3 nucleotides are TGTGCCAGCAGCTTAGGAGGGACATTTTACGAGCAGTTCTTC. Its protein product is CASSLGGTFYEQFF. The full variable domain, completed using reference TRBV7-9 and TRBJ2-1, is DTGVSQNPRHKITKRGQNVTFRCDPISEHNRLYWYRQTLGQGPEFLTYFQNEAQLEKSRLLSDRFSAERPKGSFSTLEIQRTEQGDSAMYLCASSLGGTFYEQFFGPGTRLTVL.

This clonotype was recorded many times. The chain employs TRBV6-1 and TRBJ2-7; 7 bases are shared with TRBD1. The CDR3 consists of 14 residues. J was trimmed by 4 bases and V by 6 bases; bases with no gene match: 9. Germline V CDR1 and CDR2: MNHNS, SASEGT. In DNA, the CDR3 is TGTGCCAGCAGAGCACAGGGGAGCGTGTACGAGCAGTACTTC. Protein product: CASRAQGSVYEQYF.

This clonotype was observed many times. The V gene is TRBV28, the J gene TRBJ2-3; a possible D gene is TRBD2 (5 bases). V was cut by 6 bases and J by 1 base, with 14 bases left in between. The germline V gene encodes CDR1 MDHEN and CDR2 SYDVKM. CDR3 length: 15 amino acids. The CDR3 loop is CASSPTPGGTDTQYF. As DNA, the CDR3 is TGTGCCAGCAGCCCCACCCCCGGGGGCACAGATACGCAGTATTTT.

CDR3 sequence reads: CASAASGGADTQYF. CDR3 coding DNA: TGTGCCAGCGCCGCTTCAGGCGGGGCAGATACGCAGTATTTT. The chain has TRBV9 and TRBJ2-3; D possibly corresponds to TRBD2 (6 bases). Trimming took off 7 bases at V and 4 bases at J, with 16 bases between the two ends. The CDR3 covers 14 residues. Germline values: CDR1 SGDLS, CDR2 YYNGEE.

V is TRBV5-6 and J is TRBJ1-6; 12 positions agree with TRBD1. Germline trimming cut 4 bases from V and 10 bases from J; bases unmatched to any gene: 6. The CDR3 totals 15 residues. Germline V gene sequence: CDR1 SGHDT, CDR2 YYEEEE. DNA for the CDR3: TGTGCCAGCAGCATCGGGACAGGGGGCAGATCACCCCTCCACTTT. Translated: CASSIGTGGRSPLHF.

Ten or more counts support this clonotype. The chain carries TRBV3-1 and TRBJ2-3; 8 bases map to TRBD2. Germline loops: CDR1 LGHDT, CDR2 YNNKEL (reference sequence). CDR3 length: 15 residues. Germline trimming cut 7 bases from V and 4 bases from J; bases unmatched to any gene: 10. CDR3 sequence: CASKQAGVSADTQYF. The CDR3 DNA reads TGTGCCAGCAAGCAAGCGGGAGTATCCGCAGATACGCAGTATTTT.

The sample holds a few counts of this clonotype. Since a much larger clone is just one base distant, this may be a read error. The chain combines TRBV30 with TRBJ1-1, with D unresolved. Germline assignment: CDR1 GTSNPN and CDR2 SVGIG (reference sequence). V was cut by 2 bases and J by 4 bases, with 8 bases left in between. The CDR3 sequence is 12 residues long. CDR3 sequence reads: CAWSQSGTEAFF. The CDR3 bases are TGTGCCTGGAGTCAGAGTGGCACTGAAGCTTTCTTT.

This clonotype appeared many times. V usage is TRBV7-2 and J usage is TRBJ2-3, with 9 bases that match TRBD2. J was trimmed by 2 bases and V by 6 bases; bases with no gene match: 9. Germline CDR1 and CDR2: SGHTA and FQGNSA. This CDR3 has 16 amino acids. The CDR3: CASRGGGLAPTDTQYF. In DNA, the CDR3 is TGTGCCAGCAGGGGGGGAGGACTAGCGCCCACAGATACGCAGTATTTT.

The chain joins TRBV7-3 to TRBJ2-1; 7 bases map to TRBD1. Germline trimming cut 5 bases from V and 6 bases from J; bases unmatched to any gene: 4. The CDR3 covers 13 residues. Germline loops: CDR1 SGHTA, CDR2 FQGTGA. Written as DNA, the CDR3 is TGTGCCAGCAGCCTCACAGGGGTCAATGAGCAGTTCTTC. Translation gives CASSLTGVNEQFF. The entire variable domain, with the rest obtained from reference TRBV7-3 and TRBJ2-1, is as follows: GAGVSQTPSNKVTEKGKYVELRCDPISGHTALYWYRQSLGQGPEFLIYFQGTGAADDSGLPNDRFFAVRPEGSVSTLKIQRTERGDSAVYLCASSLTGVNEQFFGPGTRLTVL.

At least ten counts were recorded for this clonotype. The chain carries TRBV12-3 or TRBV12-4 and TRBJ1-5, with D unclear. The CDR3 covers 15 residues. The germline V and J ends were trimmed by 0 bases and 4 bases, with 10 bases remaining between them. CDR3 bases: TGTGCCAGCAGTTTAGCGCAAACAGCAAATCAGCCCCAGCATTTT. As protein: CASSLAQTANQPQHF.

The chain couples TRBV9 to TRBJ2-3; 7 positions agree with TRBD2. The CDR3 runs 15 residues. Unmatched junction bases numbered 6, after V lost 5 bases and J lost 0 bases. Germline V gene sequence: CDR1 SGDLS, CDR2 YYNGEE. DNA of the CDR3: TGTGCCAGCAGGCCCAGCGGGGTCAGCACAGATACGCAGTATTTT. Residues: CASRPSGVSTDTQYF.

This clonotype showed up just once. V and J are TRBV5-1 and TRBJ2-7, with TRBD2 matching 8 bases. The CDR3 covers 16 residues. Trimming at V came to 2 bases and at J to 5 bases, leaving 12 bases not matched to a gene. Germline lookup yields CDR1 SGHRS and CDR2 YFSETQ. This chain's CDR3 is CASSFHPLAGPHEQYF. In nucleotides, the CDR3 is TGCGCCAGCAGCTTCCACCCTCTAGCGGGCCCCCACGAGCAGTACTTC.

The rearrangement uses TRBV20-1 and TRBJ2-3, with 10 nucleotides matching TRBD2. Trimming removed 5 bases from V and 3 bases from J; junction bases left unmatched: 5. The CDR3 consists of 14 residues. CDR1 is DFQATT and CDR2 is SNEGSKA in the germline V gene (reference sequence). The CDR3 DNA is TGCAGTGCTGATAGCGGGAGGAGGACAGATACGCAGTATTTT. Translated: CSADSGRRTDTQYF.

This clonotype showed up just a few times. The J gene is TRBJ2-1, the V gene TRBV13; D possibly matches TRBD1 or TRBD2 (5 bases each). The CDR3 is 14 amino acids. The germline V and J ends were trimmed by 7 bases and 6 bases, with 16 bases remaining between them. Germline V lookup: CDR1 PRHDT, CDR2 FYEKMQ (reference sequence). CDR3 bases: TGTGCCAGCACACCCGGGGCCCTGGTCAATGAGCAGTTCTTC. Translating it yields CASTPGALVNEQFF. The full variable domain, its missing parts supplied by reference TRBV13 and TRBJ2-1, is AAGVIQSPRHLIKEKRETATLKCYPIPRHDTVYWYQQGPGQDPQFLISFYEKMQSDKGSIPDRFSAQQFSDYHSELNMSSLELGDSALYFCASTPGALVNEQFFGPGTRLTVL.

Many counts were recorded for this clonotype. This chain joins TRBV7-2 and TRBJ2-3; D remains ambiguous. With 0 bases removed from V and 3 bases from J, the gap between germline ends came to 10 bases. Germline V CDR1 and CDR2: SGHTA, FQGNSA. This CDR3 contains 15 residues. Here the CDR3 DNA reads TGTGCCAGCAGCTTAGCGCCAGCTCTAACAGATACGCAGTATTTT. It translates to CASSLAPALTDTQYF.

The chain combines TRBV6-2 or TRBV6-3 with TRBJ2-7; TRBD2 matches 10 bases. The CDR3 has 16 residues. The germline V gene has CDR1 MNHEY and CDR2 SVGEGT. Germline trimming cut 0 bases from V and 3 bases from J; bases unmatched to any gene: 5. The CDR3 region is CASSYSASGSFYEQYF. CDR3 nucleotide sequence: TGTGCCAGCAGTTACTCGGCTAGCGGGAGTTTCTACGAGCAGTACTTC.

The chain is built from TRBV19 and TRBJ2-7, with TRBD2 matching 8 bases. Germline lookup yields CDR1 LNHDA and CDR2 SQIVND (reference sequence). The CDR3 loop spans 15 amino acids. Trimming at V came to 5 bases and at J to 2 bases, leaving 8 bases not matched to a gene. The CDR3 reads CASSQLAGRPYEQYF. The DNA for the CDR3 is TGTGCCAGTAGTCAATTAGCGGGAAGACCCTACGAGCAGTACTTC.

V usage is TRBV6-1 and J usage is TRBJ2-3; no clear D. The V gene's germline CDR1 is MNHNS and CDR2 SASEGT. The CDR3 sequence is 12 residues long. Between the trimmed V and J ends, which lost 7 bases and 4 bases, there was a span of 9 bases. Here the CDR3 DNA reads TGTGCCAGCACCCCATGGGCAGATACGCAGTATTTT. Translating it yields CASTPWADTQYF.

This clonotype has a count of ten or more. The DNA for the CDR3 is TGTGCCAGCTCATCAAGGACAGGGACGAACACCGGGGAGCTGTTTTTT. Residues: CASSSRTGTNTGELFF. J is TRBJ2-2 and V is TRBV18; 8 positions match TRBD1. The CDR3 spans 16 residues. Germline CDR1 KGHSH, CDR2 LQKENI. Losses at the gene ends were 5 bases for V and 0 bases for J; bases not matched to a gene: 5.

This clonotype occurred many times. The CDR3 DNA reads TGTGCCAGCAGGGAAGGACTGGAAGAGACCCAGTACTTC. Translation gives CASREGLEETQYF. The chain carries TRBV28 and TRBJ2-5; a weak D match, TRBD2 (5 bases). Trimming stripped 6 bases from V and 3 bases from J, with 11 bases between. The CDR3 covers 13 residues. Germline V gene sequence: CDR1 MDHEN, CDR2 SYDVKM.

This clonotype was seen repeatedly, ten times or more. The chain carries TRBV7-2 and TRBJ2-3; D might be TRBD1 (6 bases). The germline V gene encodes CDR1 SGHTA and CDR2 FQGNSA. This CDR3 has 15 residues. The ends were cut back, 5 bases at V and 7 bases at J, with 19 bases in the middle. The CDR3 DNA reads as TGTGCCAGCAGCCACCGGGACACCCAAGGGAATACGCAGTATTTT. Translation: CASSHRDTQGNTQYF.

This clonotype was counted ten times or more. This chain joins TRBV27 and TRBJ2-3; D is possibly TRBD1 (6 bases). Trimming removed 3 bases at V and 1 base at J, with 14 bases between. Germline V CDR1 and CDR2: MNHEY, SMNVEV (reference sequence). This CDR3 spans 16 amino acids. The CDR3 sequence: CASSFFVAGGTDTQYF. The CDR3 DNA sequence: TGTGCCAGCAGTTTTTTCGTTGCAGGGGGCACAGATACGCAGTATTTT.

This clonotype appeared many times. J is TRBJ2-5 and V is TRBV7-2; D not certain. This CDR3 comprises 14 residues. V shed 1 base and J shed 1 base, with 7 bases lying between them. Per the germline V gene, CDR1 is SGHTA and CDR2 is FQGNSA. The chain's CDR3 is CASSLGRAQETQYF. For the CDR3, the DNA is TGTGCCAGCAGCTTAGGCCGGGCCCAAGAGACCCAGTACTTC.

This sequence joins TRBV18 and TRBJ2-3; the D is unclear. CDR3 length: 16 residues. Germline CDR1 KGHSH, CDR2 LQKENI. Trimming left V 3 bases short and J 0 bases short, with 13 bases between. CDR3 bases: TGTGCCAGCTCACCGAAGGCGGAGACTAGCACAGATACGCAGTATTTT. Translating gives CASSPKAETSTDTQYF.

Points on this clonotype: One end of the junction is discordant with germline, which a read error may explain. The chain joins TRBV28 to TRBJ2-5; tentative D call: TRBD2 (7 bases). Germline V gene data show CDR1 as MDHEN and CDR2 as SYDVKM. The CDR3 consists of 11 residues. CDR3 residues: CASSSRGQLDF. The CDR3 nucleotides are TGTGCCAGCAGTTCGCGGGGGCAATTGGACTTC. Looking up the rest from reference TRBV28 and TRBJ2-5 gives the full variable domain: DVKVTQSSRYLVKRTGEKVFLECVQDMDHENMFWYRQDPGLGLRLIYFSYDVKMKEKGDIPEGYSVSREKKERFSLILESASTNQTSMYLCASSSRGQLDFGPGTRLLVL.

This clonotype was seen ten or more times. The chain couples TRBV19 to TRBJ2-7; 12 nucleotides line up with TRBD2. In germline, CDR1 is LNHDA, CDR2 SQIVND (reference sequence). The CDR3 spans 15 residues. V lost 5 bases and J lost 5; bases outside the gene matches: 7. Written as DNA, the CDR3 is TGTGCCAGTAGTCCCCGACTAGCGGGAGTGGACGAGCAGTACTTC. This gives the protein CASSPRLAGVDEQYF. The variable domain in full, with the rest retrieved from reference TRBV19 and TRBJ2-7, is DGGITQSPKYLFRKEGQNVTLSCEQNLNHDAMYWYRQDPGQGLRLIYYSQIVNDFQKGDIAEGYSVSREKKESFPLTVTSAQKNPTAFYLCASSPRLAGVDEQYFGPGTRLTVT.